The next 20 T cell receptor beta chains were all read from a single sample in a study of human T cells and chemical hapten exposure (dated by TCRdb to the early 2020s). Library construction relied on RACE. Sequencing was carried out with a NextSeq 500. TCRdb reworked the public reads: Q25 trimming with fastp, MiXCR clone assembly, productive beta chains retained. Each record represents a unique CDR3 protein, reported with the most common genes and DNA among its rows. The sample data list some 120,000 distinct CDR3 sequences, and more than 7.5% of these were observed just once. 1.5% to 2% of the sample goes to the ten largest clones. The sample's time point label, decoded: healthy volunteer bleed at 2 weeks. Total RNA was extracted from unfractionated whole blood that had been collected in Tempus Blood RNA tubes. The sequenced material came from whole blood. The receptors derive from a male donor in good health. Some clones in this sample may be carry-over from other donors' samples.

Many counts were recorded for this clonotype. The chain couples TRBV4-3 to TRBJ1-4; D possibly corresponds to TRBD1 (6 bases). Trimming shortened V by 4 bases and J by 4 bases, and 16 bases separated the two germline ends. From germline, CDR1 is LGHNA and CDR2 YSLEER. The CDR3 is made up of 16 amino acids. CDR3 loop: CASSPYRGTGNEKLFF. The CDR3 DNA reads TGCGCCAGCAGCCCGTATAGGGGGACTGGTAATGAAAAACTGTTTTTT.

This clonotype was counted only a few times. The V gene is TRBV5-1, the J gene TRBJ2-1; tentative D call: TRBD2 (5 bases). The CDR3 has 16 residues. Germline values: CDR1 SGHRS, CDR2 YFSETQ. Trimming cost V 5 bases and J 8 bases, with 23 bases left between them. DNA for the CDR3: TGCGCCAGCAGTCCCGGGGAACGTCCCTACGTGGATGAGCAGTTCTTC. This codes for CASSPGERPYVDEQFF.

This clonotype was counted a few times. The rearrangement uses TRBV5-1 and TRBJ1-5; D might be TRBD1 (6 bases). V was shortened by 3 bases and J by 5 bases, with 12 bases between the two germline ends. There are 14 residues in the CDR3. Germline V gene lookup returns CDR1 SGHRS and CDR2 YFSETQ. CDR3 in DNA: TGCGCCAGCAGCTGGGGGGGGGCGGATCAGCCCCAGCATTTT. Translating it yields CASSWGGADQPQHF.

The chain combines TRBV4-3 with TRBJ1-5, with 10 bases matching TRBD1. V was pared by 4 bases and J by 3 bases, with 6 bases of the junction left unmatched. This CDR3 has 16 amino acids. The V gene's germline CDR1 is LGHNA and CDR2 YSLEER. The CDR3 here is CASSLGTGVLNQPQHF. In nucleotides, the CDR3 is TGCGCCAGCAGCCTGGGGACAGGGGTTCTCAATCAGCCCCAGCATTTT.

This clonotype was counted only a few times. The chain combines TRBV18 with TRBJ2-2; no reliable D call. Trimming shortened V by 0 bases and J by 7 bases, and 12 bases separated the two germline ends. This CDR3 comprises 15 residues. The germline V gene has CDR1 KGHSH and CDR2 LQKENI. The CDR3 is CASSPPTPGVGELFF. DNA for the CDR3: TGTGCCAGCTCACCACCGACTCCCGGCGTCGGGGAGCTGTTTTTT.

This clonotype was counted many times. This chain joins TRBV3-1 and TRBJ2-7; no clear D. The CDR3 covers 15 residues. Germline CDR1 is LGHDT and CDR2 is YNNKEL (reference sequence). Between the trimmed V and J ends, which lost 1 base and 3 bases, there was a span of 13 bases. The DNA of the CDR3 is TGTGCCAGCAGCCAAGCCCCCGGTTCGCACTACGAGCAGTACTTC. As protein: CASSQAPGSHYEQYF.

The J gene is TRBJ2-4, the V gene TRBV25-1; D is ambiguous. The CDR3 consists of 13 residues. V shed 7 bases and J shed 0 bases, with 7 bases lying between them. Looked up from germline, CDR1 is MGHDK and CDR2 is SYGVNS. In nucleotides, the CDR3 is TGTGCCAGCATCACGGGAGCCAAAAACATTCAGTACTTC. This gives the protein CASITGAKNIQYF.

This clonotype was recorded many times. This chain connects TRBV20-1 to TRBJ2-1; the D gene is possibly TRBD2 (6 bases). This CDR3 comprises 14 residues. Trimming shortened V by 2 bases and J by 8 bases, and 16 bases separated the two germline ends. Germline V gene sequence: CDR1 DFQATT, CDR2 SNEGSKA (reference sequence). The CDR3 nucleotides are TGCAGTGCTAGATGGGGTGGGGGGATTGATGAGCAGTTCTTC. This translates into CSARWGGGIDEQFF.

V and J are TRBV5-1 and TRBJ2-3; 11 bases align to TRBD2. Germline V gives CDR1 SGHRS, CDR2 YFSETQ. This CDR3 region has 16 residues. Germline trimming cut 1 base from V and 1 base from J; bases unmatched to any gene: 2. The CDR3 DNA reads TGCGCCAGCAGCTTGACTAGCGGGAGCGGCACAGATACGCAGTATTTT. It specifies CASSLTSGSGTDTQYF.

The V gene is TRBV7-2, the J gene TRBJ2-3, with TRBD2 matching over 9 bases. After removal of 3 bases from V and 6 bases from J, the junction contained 7 bases not matched to a gene. Germline CDR1 reads SGHTA; CDR2 reads FQGNSA. The CDR3 length is 15 residues. The CDR3: CASSLISGSGDTQYF. Written as DNA, the CDR3 is TGTGCCAGCAGCTTGATTAGCGGGAGCGGTGATACGCAGTATTTT.

This clonotype was recorded at least ten times. The CDR3 spells CASSRTGHNSPLHF. The CDR3 DNA reads as TGTGCCAGTTCACGGACAGGACATAATTCACCCCTCCACTTT. The chain couples TRBV6-5 to TRBJ1-6; 7 bases line up with TRBD1. Germline lookup yields CDR1 MNHEY and CDR2 SVGAGI. This CDR3 has 14 residues. The V gene end was trimmed by 9 bases and the J gene end by 5 bases; junction bases not matched to a gene: 7.

This clonotype was seen many times. The gene calls are TRBV6-2 or TRBV6-3 and TRBJ2-7, with 12 positions matching TRBD2. V was clipped by 0 bases and J by 4 bases; unmatched bases: 1. The CDR3 runs to 15 residues. The germline V gene encodes CDR1 MNHEY and CDR2 SVGEGT. The CDR3 region has the DNA TGTGCCAGCAGTTACTCGACTAGCGGGGGTTACGAGCAGTACTTC. Its translation is CASSYSTSGGYEQYF.

This clonotype has a count of ten or more. The chain carries TRBV4-2 and TRBJ2-3; no definite D call. Looked up from germline, CDR1 is LGHNA and CDR2 is YNFKEQ. This CDR3 has 17 amino acids. V was trimmed by 1 base and J by 1 base, leaving 15 bases between them. The CDR3 here is CASSQGGSALRTDTQYF. The CDR3 DNA reads as TGTGCCAGCAGCCAAGGGGGAAGCGCACTCCGCACAGATACGCAGTATTTT.

This clonotype was seen more than once but under ten times. J is TRBJ2-7 and V is TRBV6-1; TRBD2 matches at 7 bases. The ends lost 3 bases at V and 0 bases at J; junction bases unmatched: 8. The CDR3 runs 16 residues. Per germline, CDR1 MNHNS and CDR2 SASEGT. DNA for the CDR3: TGTGCCAGCAGTGAGAAGTGGGCTAGCGGCTCCTACGAGCAGTACTTC. Encoded protein: CASSEKWASGSYEQYF.

This clonotype was recorded many times. This chain uses TRBV5-4 with TRBJ2-1; D may be TRBD2 (6 bases). The V end lost 4 bases, the J end lost 8 bases, and 16 bases lay between the germline ends. Per the germline V gene, CDR1 is SGHNT and CDR2 is YYREEE (reference sequence). The CDR3 length is 14 residues. As DNA, the CDR3 is TGTGCCAGCAGCACCGGACGGCGGGGCTATGAGCAGTTCTTC. Protein: CASSTGRRGYEQFF.

This clonotype showed up just a few times. One end of the junction does not line up with germline, which may come from a read error. The chain is built from TRBV12-3 or TRBV12-4 and TRBJ2-2; no definite D call. The length of the CDR3 is 12 residues. The CDR3 protein is CASSVAAGELFF. Written as DNA, the CDR3 is TGTGCCAGCAGTGTAGCCGCCGGGGAGCTGTTTTTT.

This clonotype was counted between two and nine times. This chain links TRBV20-1 with TRBJ2-7; 10 bases line up with TRBD1. V lost 4 bases to trimming and J lost 7 bases; unmatched junction nucleotides: 10. The CDR3 contains 14 residues. Germline CDR1 reads DFQATT; CDR2 reads SNEGSKA (reference sequence). The CDR3 DNA sequence: TGCAGTGCTAATTCCGGGACAGGGGTTGAAGAGCAGTACTTC. Translation gives CSANSGTGVEEQYF.

This clonotype has ten or more counts. As DNA, the CDR3 is TGTGCCAGCAGCTTAGTAGCGGGAGGTTCAGATACGCAGTATTTT. This codes for CASSLVAGGSDTQYF. The chain carries TRBV7-2 and TRBJ2-3; 10 bases line up with TRBD2. With V trimmed by 1 base and J by 4 bases, 2 bases remained unmatched. Germline-derived CDR1 and CDR2 are SGHTA and FQGNSA. The CDR3 contains 15 residues.

This clonotype was seen at least ten times. The chain joins TRBV6-5 to TRBJ2-3; D gene uncertain. The CDR3 consists of 14 residues. The V end lost 2 bases, the J end lost 1 base, and 7 bases lay between the germline ends. CDR1 is MNHEY and CDR2 is SVGAGI in the germline V gene. CDR3 region: CASSYRPRTDTQYF. CDR3 nucleotides: TGTGCCAGCAGTTACCGACCCCGCACAGATACGCAGTATTTT.

DNA of the CDR3: TGTGCCAGCGCCCGGGGACGGAGTAGCTTCCAAGAGACCCAGTACTTC. Protein product: CASARGRSSFQETQYF. The chain recombines TRBV7-9 with TRBJ2-5; D might be TRBD1 or TRBD2, each matching 5 bases. V was cut by 8 bases and J by 1 base, with 20 bases left in between. From germline, CDR1 is SEHNR and CDR2 FQNEAQ (reference sequence). CDR3 length: 16 residues.